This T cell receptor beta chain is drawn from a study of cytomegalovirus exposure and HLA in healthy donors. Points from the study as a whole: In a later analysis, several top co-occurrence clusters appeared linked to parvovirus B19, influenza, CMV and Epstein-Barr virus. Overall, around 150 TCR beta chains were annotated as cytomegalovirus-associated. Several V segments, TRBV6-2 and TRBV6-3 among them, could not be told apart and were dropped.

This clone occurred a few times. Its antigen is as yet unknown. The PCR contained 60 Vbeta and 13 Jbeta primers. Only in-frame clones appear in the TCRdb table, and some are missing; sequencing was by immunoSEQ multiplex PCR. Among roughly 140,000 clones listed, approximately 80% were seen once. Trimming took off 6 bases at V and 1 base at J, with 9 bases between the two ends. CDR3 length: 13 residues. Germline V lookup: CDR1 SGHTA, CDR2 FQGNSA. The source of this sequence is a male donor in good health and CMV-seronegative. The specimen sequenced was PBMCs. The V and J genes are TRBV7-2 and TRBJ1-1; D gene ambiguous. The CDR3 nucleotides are TGTGCCAGCAGTCGAACAGCGAACACTGAAGCTTTCTTT. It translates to CASSRTANTEAFF.